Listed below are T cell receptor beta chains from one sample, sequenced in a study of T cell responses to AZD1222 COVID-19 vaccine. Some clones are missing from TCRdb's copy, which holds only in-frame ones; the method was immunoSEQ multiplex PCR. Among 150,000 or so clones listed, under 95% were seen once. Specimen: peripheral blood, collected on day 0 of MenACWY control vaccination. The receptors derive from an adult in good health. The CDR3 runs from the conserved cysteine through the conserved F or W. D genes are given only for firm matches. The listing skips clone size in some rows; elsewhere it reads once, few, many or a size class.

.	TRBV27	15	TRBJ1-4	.	CASSFLRGRPEKLFF	TGTGCCAGCAGTTTTCTTCGGGGGCGCCCTGAAAAACTGTTTTTT
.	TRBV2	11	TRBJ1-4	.	CTTRSNEKLFF	TGTACAACCCGAAGCAATGAAAAACTGTTTTTT
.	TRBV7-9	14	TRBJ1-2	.	CASSPSDRLYGYTF	TGTGCCAGCAGCCCTTCAGACAGACTCTATGGCTACACCTTC
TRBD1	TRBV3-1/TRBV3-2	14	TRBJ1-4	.	CASSLRDRGEKLFF	TGTGCCAGCAGCCTCCGGGACAGGGGTGAAAAACTGTTTTTT
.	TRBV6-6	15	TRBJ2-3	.	CASSYPLGGPDTQYF	TGTGCCAGCAGTTACCCTCTCGGGGGTCCAGATACGCAGTATTTT
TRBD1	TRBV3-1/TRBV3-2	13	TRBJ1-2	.	CASSPRDRDGYTF	TGTGCCAGCAGCCCCCGGGACAGGGATGGCTACACCTTC
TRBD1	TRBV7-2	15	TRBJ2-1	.	CASSWAGTAYNEQFF	TGTGCCAGCAGCTGGGCCGGGACAGCCTACAATGAGCAGTTCTTC
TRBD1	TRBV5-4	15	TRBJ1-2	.	CASSLNRGAIDGYTF	TGTGCCAGCAGCTTGAACAGGGGCGCGATCGATGGCTACACCTTC
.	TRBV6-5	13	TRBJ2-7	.	CASKRQTFYEQYF	TGTGCCAGCAAGAGACAGACTTTCTACGAGCAGTACTTC
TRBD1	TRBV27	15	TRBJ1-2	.	CASSFSDRGAYGYTF	TGTGCCAGCAGTTTCTCAGACAGGGGAGCCTATGGCTACACCTTC
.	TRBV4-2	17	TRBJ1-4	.	CASSQDDGGATNEKLFF	TGTGCCAGCAGCCAAGATGATGGGGGTGCAACTAATGAAAAACTGTTTTTT
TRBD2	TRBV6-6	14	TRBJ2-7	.	CASSLGLAGGEQYF	TGTGCCAGCAGTTTGGGACTAGCGGGAGGCGAGCAGTACTTC
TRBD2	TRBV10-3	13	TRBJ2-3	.	CASSGGLVDTQYF	TGTGCTTCCAGCGGGGGACTTGTAGATACGCAGTATTTT
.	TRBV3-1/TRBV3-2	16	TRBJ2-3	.	CASSQDWGGVTDTQYF	TGTGCCAGCAGCCAAGATTGGGGGGGCGTTACAGATACGCAGTATTTT
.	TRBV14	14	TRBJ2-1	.	CASSQALGNNEQFF	TGTGCCAGCAGCCAAGCCCTCGGGAACAATGAGCAGTTCTTC
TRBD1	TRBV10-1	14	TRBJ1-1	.	CASSIGQGNTEAFF	TGCGCCAGCAGCATTGGACAGGGGAACACTGAAGCTTTCTTT
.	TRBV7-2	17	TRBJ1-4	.	CASSPTVVLGTNEKLFF	TGTGCCAGCAGCCCGACTGTAGTCCTTGGGACTAATGAAAAACTGTTTTTT
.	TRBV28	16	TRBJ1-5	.	CASSFASGGNNQPQHF	TGTGCCAGCAGTTTTGCCTCGGGGGGGAACAATCAGCCCCAGCATTTT
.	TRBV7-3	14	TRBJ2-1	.	CASSPGQQYNEQFF	TGTGCCAGCAGCCCCGGACAGCAGTACAATGAGCAGTTCTTC
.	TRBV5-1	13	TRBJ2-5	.	CASSLERERTQYF	TGCGCCAGCAGCTTGGAGAGGGAGCGGACCCAGTACTTC
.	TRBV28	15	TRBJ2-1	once	CASRLYEGENNEQFF	TGTGCCAGCAGGCTGTATGAGGGGGAGAACAATGAGCAGTTCTTC